This T cell receptor (beta chain) was observed in a study of blood T cell repertoires in COVID-19. The assay was immunoSEQ multiplex PCR, and TCRdb's table has in-frame clones only and misses some. The sample gives about 270,000 clones, more than 80% of which show up once; about 4% is in the top ten. J lost 0 bases, V lost 7 bases, and 8 bases had no gene match. The CDR3 loop spans 16 amino acids. Looked up from germline, CDR1 is SGHNT and CDR2 is YYREEE (reference sequence). The sequenced sample was PBMCs or T cells enriched from blood (not recorded which). The J gene is TRBJ2-3, the V gene TRBV5-4; 10 bases are shared with TRBD2. The receptor was derived from a woman aged 25 to 45 with acute COVID-19. The DNA of the CDR3 is TGTGCCAGCGACCTAGGGACTAGCGTTAGCACAGATACGCAGTATTTT. Its translation is CASDLGTSVSTDTQYF.